These 17 T cell receptor beta chains came from one sample sequenced in a study of blood T cell repertoires in COVID-19. Here immunoSEQ multiplex PCR was the method, and the copy in TCRdb shows in-frame clones only, minus some. The table has fewer than 40,000 clones, about 85% seen once. The sequenced sample was peripheral blood. These receptors all stem from a woman of 80 years or more with active or convalescent COVID-19.

This rearrangement joins TRBV27 to TRBJ1-2; 9 nucleotides match TRBD1. Germline CDR1 MNHEY, CDR2 SMNVEV (reference sequence). The CDR3 totals 15 residues. Trimming removed 3 bases from V and 4 bases from J; junction bases left unmatched: 6. DNA for the CDR3: TGTGCCAGCAGTTTTGGGACAGGGACTTTCTATGGCTACACCTTC. Its protein product is CASSFGTGTFYGYTF.

The genes are TRBV6-1 and TRBJ1-1, with a tentative D call TRBD1 (6 bases). This CDR3 comprises 13 residues. V was cut by 3 bases and J by 4 bases, with 9 bases left in between. Looked up from germline, CDR1 is MNHNS and CDR2 is SASEGT. The CDR3 DNA follows: TGTGCCAGCAGTGACAGGGGTTTCACTGAAGCTTTCTTT. Translation: CASSDRGFTEAFF.

The rearrangement links TRBV19 to TRBJ1-2; 7 nucleotides agree with TRBD1. V shed 9 bases and J 3 bases; nucleotides not matched to a gene: 7. CDR1 LNHDA and CDR2 SQIVND come from the germline V gene (reference sequence). This CDR3 comprises 13 residues. The CDR3 reads CASSETGDYGYTF. For the CDR3, the DNA is TGTGCCAGCAGCGAAACAGGGGACTATGGCTACACCTTC.

The chain uses TRBV18 and TRBJ1-5; 7 nucleotides align to TRBD1. There are 16 residues in the CDR3. Germline CDR1 and CDR2: KGHSH and LQKENI. J was trimmed by 3 bases and V by 4 bases; bases with no gene match: 9. The DNA of the CDR3 is TGTGCCAGCTCACTTCTCCATGACAGGGCCAATCAGCCCCAGCATTTT. It encodes CASSLLHDRANQPQHF.

The table lists this clone with a few counts. One junction end does not reproduce the germline sequence, and a read error may be involved. The chain combines TRBV19 with TRBJ2-3; 11 positions match TRBD2. The CDR3 runs to 18 residues. Germline CDR1 and CDR2: LNHDA and SQIVND (reference sequence). In DNA, the CDR3 is TGTGCCAGCAGTATATCGCTAGCGGGGGGAGCTAGCACAGATACGCAGTATTTT. As protein: CASSISLAGGASTDTQYF.

V is TRBV2 and J is TRBJ2-2; unclear D gene. Germline V lookup: CDR1 SNHLY, CDR2 FYNNEI. The CDR3 runs to 15 residues. The V and J ends lost 4 bases and 3 bases respectively, with 12 bases between them. The CDR3 DNA follows: TGTGCCAGCAGTGTGACGATAGCCTACACCGGGGAGCTGTTTTTT. It specifies CASSVTIAYTGELFF.

The chain has TRBV5-1 and TRBJ2-1, with TRBD2 matching over 11 bases. The CDR3 loop spans 15 amino acids. V lost 4 bases and J lost 3; bases outside the gene matches: 3. Per germline, CDR1 SGHRS and CDR2 YFSETQ. The CDR3 bases are TGCGCCAGCAGCACCGGGACTAGCGGCTACAATGAGCAGTTCTTC. Protein: CASSTGTSGYNEQFF.

This clone has a single count. This chain joins TRBV7-9 and TRBJ2-1; D perhaps matches TRBD1 (6 bases). V lost 3 bases, J lost 5 bases, and 11 bases lay in between. The V gene's germline CDR1 is SEHNR and CDR2 FQNEAQ (reference sequence). The CDR3 has 14 amino acids. CDR3 sequence: CASSFWGLDNEQFF. The CDR3 DNA reads TGTGCCAGCAGCTTTTGGGGGCTCGACAATGAGCAGTTCTTC.

The chain links TRBV6-6 to TRBJ1-4, with 9 nucleotides matching TRBD1. Trimming removed 6 bases from V and 6 bases from J; junction bases left unmatched: 2. From germline, CDR1 is MNHNY and CDR2 SVGAGI (reference sequence). The CDR3 spans 13 residues. The CDR3 region has the DNA TGTGCCAGCAGGGGACAGGGAGATGAAAAACTGTTTTTT. Translated: CASRGQGDEKLFF.

This chain joins TRBV7-2 and TRBJ2-1; D possibly corresponds to TRBD1 (7 bases). The CDR3 covers 15 residues. Germline-derived CDR1 and CDR2 are SGHTA and FQGNSA. Trimming removed 3 bases at V and 5 bases at J, with 14 bases between. Here the CDR3 DNA reads TGTGCCAGCAGCTTCAGGGGGGCGCGGCACAATGAGCAGTTCTTC. The encoded protein is CASSFRGARHNEQFF.

The chain has TRBV2 and TRBJ2-7; maybe TRBD2 (5 bases). The germline V and J ends were trimmed by 7 bases and 2 bases, with 12 bases remaining between them. Germline values: CDR1 SNHLY, CDR2 FYNNEI. The CDR3 covers 13 residues. The CDR3, as DNA: TGTGCCAGCACTATCGAGCGGACCTACGAGCAGTACTTC. Translating it yields CASTIERTYEQYF.

The V gene is TRBV2, the J gene TRBJ1-2, with D possibly TRBD1 on 5 matching bases. V lost 3 bases and J lost 1, with 6 bases in between. CDR3 length: 13 amino acids. Germline CDR1 SNHLY, CDR2 FYNNEI. This chain's CDR3 is CASSEGGNYGYTF. DNA of the CDR3: TGTGCCAGCAGTGAGGGGGGTAACTATGGCTACACCTTC.

This sequence joins TRBV28 and TRBJ2-3; tentative D call: TRBD1 (6 bases). V gave up 11 bases and J gave up 2 bases, with 14 bases separating them. Per germline, CDR1 MDHEN and CDR2 SYDVKM. This CDR3 has 13 residues. The CDR3 protein is CASDRTPTDTQYF. Written as DNA, the CDR3 is TGTGCCTCTGACAGGACCCCCACAGATACGCAGTATTTT.

This clone was seen a handful of times. The rearrangement joins TRBV6-5 to TRBJ1-2; a possible D gene is TRBD1 (6 bases). Per germline, CDR1 MNHEY and CDR2 SVGAGI. The CDR3 has 13 amino acids. Deletions cut 7 bases from V and 5 bases from J, with 14 bases between. The DNA of the CDR3 is TGTGCCAGCACCGAGGGGGGGAGGTATGGCTACACCTTC. It is translated as CASTEGGRYGYTF.

V gene TRBV10-2 combines with J gene TRBJ2-5; TRBD1 matches 9 bases. Germline V gene data show CDR1 as WSHSY and CDR2 as SAAADI. Germline trimming cut 3 bases from V and 5 bases from J; bases unmatched to any gene: 7. CDR3 length equals 15 residues. This CDR3 reads CASSETGGVFETQYF. In DNA form, the CDR3 reads TGCGCCAGCAGTGAAACAGGGGGCGTATTCGAGACCCAGTACTTC.

The chain is built from TRBV7-7 and TRBJ2-5, with a weak D call TRBD2 (6 bases). This CDR3 comprises 15 residues. Germline loops: CDR1 SSHAT, CDR2 FNYEAQ (reference sequence). V dropped 3 bases and J dropped 1 base, with 12 bases sitting between them. The CDR3 here is CASSLLGGAQETQYF. CDR3 DNA sequence: TGTGCCAGCAGCTTGCTGGGAGGCGCCCAAGAGACCCAGTACTTC.

The chain has TRBV18 and TRBJ2-4, with a tentative D call TRBD1 (6 bases). This CDR3 region has 13 residues. Germline V gene lookup returns CDR1 KGHSH and CDR2 LQKENI. V lost 2 bases and J 8 bases, leaving 10 bases between the germline ends. CDR3 residues: CASSPESGDIQYF. The CDR3 DNA reads TGTGCCAGCTCACCAGAGTCAGGGGACATTCAGTACTTC. Full variable domain (outside the CDR3, taken from reference TRBV18 and TRBJ2-4): NAGVMQNPRHLVRRRGQEARLRCSPMKGHSHVYWYRQLPEEGLKFMVYLQKENIIDESGMPKERFSAEFPKEGPSILRIQQVVRGDSAAYFCASSPESGDIQYFGAGTRLSVL.